These 31 T cell receptor beta chains were all obtained from the same sample, sequenced in a study of blood T cell repertoires in COVID-19. The repertoire was sequenced with immunoSEQ multiplex PCR; TCRdb's copy has only in-frame clones and lacks some. Here the sample spans around 70,000 clones, approximately 80% being singletons. The sequenced sample was peripheral blood. The source is a woman aged 60-75 years with acute or convalescent COVID-19.

The V call is TRBV27, the J call TRBJ2-7; 7 nucleotides align to TRBD1. CDR1 is MNHEY and CDR2 is SMNVEV in the germline V gene (reference sequence). V trimming: 5 bases; J trimming: 2 bases; junction bases outside the gene matches: 6. The CDR3 runs to 14 residues. In nucleotides, the CDR3 is TGTGCCAGCAGTCCCTCGGACAGGACCTACGAGCAGTACTTC. As protein: CASSPSDRTYEQYF.

This chain connects TRBV7-9 to TRBJ1-4, with 9 bases fitting TRBD1. The J segment lost 7 bases and the V segment lost 5 bases, leaving 5 bases of the junction unmatched. Germline assignment: CDR1 SEHNR and CDR2 FQNEAQ (reference sequence). CDR3 length: 14 residues. The CDR3 sequence: CASSRDRESEKLFF. In nucleotides, the CDR3 is TGTGCCAGCAGCCGGGACAGGGAAAGTGAAAAACTGTTTTTT.

V gene TRBV21-1 combines with J gene TRBJ2-5; the table's D call TRBD2 went unverified against the DNA. TRBV21-1 has pseudogene status. The CDR3 runs to 16 residues. The CDR3 region is CASSKRLRLCQETQYF. DNA of the CDR3: TGTGCCAGCAGCAAACGGCTGAGGTTGTGCCAAGAGACCCAGTACTTC.

V gene TRBV9 combines with J gene TRBJ2-1; D gene uncertain. The CDR3 loop spans 13 amino acids. The germline gives CDR1 SGDLS, CDR2 YYNGEE. With 3 bases removed from V and 1 base from J, the gap between germline ends came to 5 bases. CDR3 sequence: CASSARSYNEQFF. Here the CDR3 DNA reads TGTGCCAGCAGCGCGAGGTCCTACAATGAGCAGTTCTTC. Combining the CDR3 with reference TRBV9 and TRBJ2-1 gives the whole variable domain DSGVTQTPKHLITATGQRVTLRCSPRSGDLSVYWYQQSLDQGLQFLIQYYNGEERAKGNILERFSAQQFPDLHSELNLSSLELGDSALYFCASSARSYNEQFFGPGTRLTVL.

This chain connects TRBV11-2 to TRBJ2-3, with 9 bases identical to TRBD1. The V and J ends lost 1 base and 4 bases, in that order; junction bases with no gene match: 0. Germline V gives CDR1 SGHAT, CDR2 FQNNGV. The CDR3 length is 14 residues. CDR3 protein: CASSLGTGADTQYF. The CDR3 nucleotides read TGTGCCAGCAGCTTAGGGACAGGGGCAGATACGCAGTATTTT.

This clone was seen once. V gene TRBV7-2 combines with J gene TRBJ2-1, with 8 nucleotides matching TRBD1. The CDR3 spans 15 residues. The V gene's germline CDR1 is SGHTA and CDR2 FQGNSA. V was pared by 8 bases and J by 5 bases, with 11 bases of the junction left unmatched. CDR3 coding DNA: TGTGCCAGCTCCCCCCCAGGGGGCTGGGACAATGAGCAGTTCTTC. This codes for CASSPPGGWDNEQFF.

This chain connects TRBV3-1 (or the pseudogene TRBV3-2) to TRBJ2-7, with 8 bases matching TRBD1. Germline-derived CDR1 and CDR2 are LGHDT and YNNKEL (reference sequence). The length of the CDR3 is 19 residues. Losses at the gene ends were 1 base for V and 5 bases for J; bases not matched to a gene: 19. The CDR3 protein is CASSQVAGGAGTGANEQYF. The CDR3 bases are TGTGCCAGCAGCCAAGTTGCAGGGGGCGCGGGCACGGGGGCGAACGAGCAGTACTTC.

The CDR3 region has the DNA TGCAGCGTTGAAAGGGCAGGGGGCGGTAACACCGGGGAGCTGTTTTTT. Translation: CSVERAGGGNTGELFF. The chain uses TRBV29-1 and TRBJ2-2; 8 bases map to TRBD1. The CDR3 has 16 residues. Germline V gene lookup returns CDR1 SQVTM and CDR2 ANQGSEA. V lost 2 bases, J lost 2 bases, and 7 bases stayed unmatched.

The CDR3 sequence: CASSIDPTGDYGYTF. CDR3 nucleotide sequence: TGTGCCAGTAGTATAGATCCCACAGGGGACTATGGCTACACCTTC. The chain combines TRBV19 with TRBJ1-2, with 7 bases lining up with TRBD1. V shed 0 bases, J shed 3 bases, and the junction held 4 bases outside the gene matches. This CDR3 is 15 amino acids long. Germline values: CDR1 LNHDA, CDR2 SQIVND (reference sequence).

The chain employs TRBV7-7 and TRBJ2-1, with D perhaps matching TRBD2 (7 bases). This CDR3 contains 13 residues. The germline gives CDR1 SSHAT, CDR2 FNYEAQ (reference sequence). The V gene lost 3 bases and the J gene lost 7 bases, with 10 bases spanning the gap. DNA for the CDR3: TGTGCCAGCAGCTTGGGGGGGGCAAATGAGCAGTTCTTC. Translation: CASSLGGANEQFF.

The chain is built from TRBV7-9 and TRBJ1-1, with D possibly TRBD1 on 5 matching bases. Trimming removed 4 bases at V and 1 base at J, with 16 bases between. This CDR3 has 16 amino acids. The V gene's germline CDR1 is SEHNR and CDR2 FQNEAQ (reference sequence). The CDR3 DNA is TGTGCCAGCAGCTCAGTCTTTAGGCAGGGGAACACTGAAGCTTTCTTT. Translating it yields CASSSVFRQGNTEAFF.

The chain carries TRBV30 and TRBJ2-3; D remains ambiguous. V dropped 1 base and J dropped 7 bases, with 15 bases sitting between them. Looked up from germline, CDR1 is GTSNPN and CDR2 is SVGIG (reference sequence). CDR3 length: 14 residues. Here the CDR3 DNA reads TGTGCCTGGAGTGATCTTAAATGGGCAAATACGCAGTATTTT. Translating gives CAWSDLKWANTQYF.

The CDR3 reads CASLRLAGGLFQETQYF. Written as DNA, the CDR3 is TGCGCCAGCCTCCGACTAGCGGGGGGGTTATTCCAAGAGACCCAGTACTTC. The chain is built from TRBV5-1 and TRBJ2-5, with 14 bases matching TRBD2. Per germline, CDR1 SGHRS and CDR2 YFSETQ. There are 17 residues in the CDR3. V was clipped by 7 bases and J by 1 base; unmatched bases: 9.

This chain uses TRBV6-5 with TRBJ1-2, with D perhaps matching TRBD1 (6 bases). Germline V gene lookup returns CDR1 MNHEY and CDR2 SVGAGI. V dropped 2 bases and J dropped 7 bases, with 14 bases sitting between them. This CDR3 has 14 residues. The CDR3 region has the DNA TGTGCCAGCAGTTACGCAGGGGAGTGGCGTGGCTACACCTTC. Its translation: CASSYAGEWRGYTF.

The V gene is TRBV5-6, the J gene TRBJ1-1; 7 bases map to TRBD1. The germline V gene has CDR1 SGHDT and CDR2 YYEEEE. The trim removed 1 base at V and 10 bases at J, leaving 7 bases unmatched. The CDR3 is 13 residues long. DNA for the CDR3: TGTGCCAGCAGCTTGAACAGGGGTAACGCAGCTTTCTTT. Translation gives CASSLNRGNAAFF.

The rearrangement uses TRBV4-1 and TRBJ1-6; 7 positions agree with TRBD1. With V trimmed by 0 bases and J by 0 bases, 8 bases remained unmatched. CDR3 size: 19 residues. Germline V gene data show CDR1 as MGHRA and CDR2 as YSYEKL. The DNA for the CDR3 is TGCGCCAGCAGCCAAGATCCCAGGGGGGTAGACTCCTATAATTCACCCCTCCACTTT. Amino acids: CASSQDPRGVDSYNSPLHF.

This clone came up a few times. V is TRBV19 and J is TRBJ2-1, with 9 bases that match TRBD1. The trim removed 1 base at V and 7 bases at J, leaving 2 bases unmatched. This CDR3 has 14 residues. The germline V gene encodes CDR1 LNHDA and CDR2 SQIVND (reference sequence). The CDR3 spells CASSIGDRVNEQFF. CDR3 sequence (DNA): TGTGCCAGTAGTATAGGGGACAGGGTAAATGAGCAGTTCTTC.

In its sample, this clone was seen a few times. V and J are TRBV7-9 and TRBJ2-1; 7 nucleotides line up with TRBD1. With 1 base clipped from V and 7 bases from J, the junction kept 7 bases outside the gene matches. The CDR3 covers 15 residues. The germline gives CDR1 SEHNR, CDR2 FQNEAQ (reference sequence). CDR3 amino acids: CASSLGQGTGNEQFF. The CDR3 bases are TGTGCCAGCAGCTTAGGACAGGGAACGGGGAATGAGCAGTTCTTC.

The rearrangement links TRBV19 to TRBJ1-1; D is unclear. The CDR3 runs 13 residues. Per the germline V gene, CDR1 is LNHDA and CDR2 is SQIVND (reference sequence). V was shortened by 4 bases and J by 3 bases, with 9 bases between the two germline ends. CDR3 coding DNA: TGTGCCAGTAGTAGCATAGAGTACACTGAAGCTTTCTTT. This sequence encodes CASSSIEYTEAFF.

J is TRBJ1-5 and V is TRBV29-1; D gene unclear. CDR3 size: 15 residues. Per the germline V gene, CDR1 is SQVTM and CDR2 is ANQGSEA. Trimming left V 5 bases short and J 6 bases short, with 20 bases between. The CDR3 region has the DNA TGCAGCGTTCCAATAGATCGGTATAATGTTCAGCCCCAGCATTTT. Translating gives CSVPIDRYNVQPQHF.

V gene TRBV28 combines with J gene TRBJ1-6, with unresolved D. The CDR3 consists of 11 residues. Per the germline V gene, CDR1 is MDHEN and CDR2 is SYDVKM. Deletions cut 4 bases from V and 14 bases from J, with 9 bases between. The CDR3 sequence is CASSSLASLHF. Written as DNA, the CDR3 is TGTGCCAGCAGTTCGCTTGCGTCCCTCCACTTT.

This clone was detected a few times. This chain uses TRBV28 with TRBJ1-1; D is unclear. The CDR3 contains 11 residues. The germline V gene has CDR1 MDHEN and CDR2 SYDVKM. The V gene lost 9 bases and the J gene lost 5 bases, with 10 bases spanning the gap. CDR3 amino acids: CASTGWTEAFF. CDR3 sequence (DNA): TGTGCCAGTACGGGTTGGACTGAAGCTTTCTTT.

V is TRBV6-5 and J is TRBJ1-4, with a weak D call TRBD1 (5 bases). V was clipped by 8 bases and J by 8 bases, with 15 bases between them. Germline values: CDR1 MNHEY, CDR2 SVGAGI. The CDR3 contains 13 residues. The CDR3 sequence: CASGRGEGEKLFF. DNA for the CDR3: TGTGCCAGCGGAAGGGGTGAAGGAGAAAAACTGTTTTTT.

V is TRBV10-1 and J is TRBJ1-2; D gene uncertain. CDR1 is WNHNN and CDR2 is SYGVQD in the germline V gene (reference sequence). V was pared by 0 bases and J by 7 bases, with 9 bases between. The CDR3 runs 13 residues. CDR3 sequence (DNA): TGCGCCAGCAGTGAGTCGGGAGACGCTGGCTACACCTTC. This gives the protein CASSESGDAGYTF.

The rearrangement joins TRBV3-1 (or the pseudogene TRBV3-2) to TRBJ1-2; D is unclear. Deletions cut 6 bases from V and 4 bases from J, with 18 bases between. The CDR3 spans 15 residues. Germline V gene data show CDR1 as LGHDT and CDR2 as YNNKEL (reference sequence). CDR3 nucleotide sequence: TGTGCCAGCAGTGACATCGCGCTGTCTTTCTATGGCTACACCTTC. Its protein product is CASSDIALSFYGYTF.

The rearrangement joins TRBV30 to TRBJ2-5; unclear D gene. The germline V gene encodes CDR1 GTSNPN and CDR2 SVGIG (reference sequence). This CDR3 is built from 15 residues. Trimming cost V 0 bases and J 4 bases, with 15 bases left between them. CDR3 region: CAWSVASHGPETQYF. The CDR3 nucleotides are TGTGCCTGGAGTGTAGCGTCCCACGGTCCAGAGACCCAGTACTTC. Variable domain in full (rest from reference TRBV30 and TRBJ2-5): SQTIHQWPATLVQPVGSPLSLECTVEGTSNPNLYWYRQAAGRGLQLLFYSVGIGQISSEVPQNLSASRPQDRQFILSSKKLLLSDSGFYLCAWSVASHGPETQYFGPGTRLLVL.

The chain is built from TRBV2 and TRBJ2-2; TRBD1 is a possible D gene (5 bases). The germline V gene has CDR1 SNHLY and CDR2 FYNNEI. V lost 8 bases and J lost 4, with 17 bases in between. This CDR3 is 15 amino acids long. The CDR3 reads CASGASFLTTGELFF. Written as DNA, the CDR3 is TGTGCCAGCGGGGCCAGCTTCTTAACCACCGGGGAGCTGTTTTTT.

The chain links TRBV21-1 to TRBJ2-5; no check of the table's D call, TRBD2, against the DNA was made. TRBV21-1 is labeled a pseudogene. The CDR3 runs to 14 residues. CDR3 amino acids: CATAEGLDWETQYF. For the CDR3, the DNA is TGTGCCACCGCGGAGGGCCTTGACTGGGAGACCCAGTACTTC.

This chain joins TRBV7-3 and TRBJ1-1; D not resolved. Germline assignment: CDR1 SGHTA and CDR2 FQGTGA. The CDR3 is 13 residues long. Between the trimmed V and J ends, which lost 4 bases and 5 bases, there was a span of 11 bases. CDR3 sequence reads: CASSSDRGTEAFF. The DNA for the CDR3 is TGTGCCAGCAGCTCCGACCGCGGGACTGAAGCTTTCTTT.

Details on this clone: Other DNA sequences from this sample encode an identical CDR3 as well. V is TRBV30 and J is TRBJ1-1; unclear D gene. Per germline, CDR1 GTSNPN and CDR2 SVGIG (reference sequence). This CDR3 has 13 residues. V shed 0 bases and J shed 1 base, with 6 bases lying between them. For the CDR3, the DNA is TGTGCCTGGAGTGTACAGACGAACACTGAAGCTTTCTTT. Its protein is CAWSVQTNTEAFF. The whole variable domain, filled in from reference TRBV30 and TRBJ1-1, reads SQTIHQWPATLVQPVGSPLSLECTVEGTSNPNLYWYRQAAGRGLQLLFYSVGIGQISSEVPQNLSASRPQDRQFILSSKKLLLSDSGFYLCAWSVQTNTEAFFGQGTRLTVV.

V is TRBV19 and J is TRBJ2-1, with 10 positions matching TRBD1. The length of the CDR3 is 14 residues. The V gene's germline CDR1 is LNHDA and CDR2 SQIVND (reference sequence). J gave up 6 bases and V 5 bases, and 4 bases lay outside the gene matches. CDR3 in DNA: TGTGCCAGTAGTCTAGGGACAGGGGTCAATGAGCAGTTCTTC. Translating it yields CASSLGTGVNEQFF.